The 4 T cell receptor beta chains in this list originate from one sample, sequenced in a study of cytomegalovirus exposure and HLA in healthy donors (dated by TCRdb to between 2016 and 2019). Library preparation was by the immunoSEQ multiplex PCR assay. A mixture of 60 forward primers for TCR Vbeta segments and 13 reverse primers for TCR Jbeta segments was used in the multiplex PCR. TCRdb holds this immuneACCESS table with in-frame rearrangements only. Some clones are missing; in checked studies, unresolved V genes explain under half, and the rest has no known cause. In this sample the table shows some 150,000 clones, roughly three fifths of which occur a single time. The ten largest clones capture under 2.5% of the sample. Sequenced input: PBMCs. The receptors were gathered from a woman aged 40 to 49 in good health and CMV-seronegative.

The CDR3 sequence: CASSVGSGGYNEQFF. The CDR3 DNA follows: TGTGCCAGCAGCGTAGGTAGCGGGGGTTACAATGAGCAGTTCTTC. V and J are TRBV9 and TRBJ2-1; TRBD2 aligns across 9 bases. Germline values: CDR1 SGDLS, CDR2 YYNGEE. CDR3 length: 15 amino acids. V trimming: 0 bases; J trimming: 4 bases; junction bases outside the gene matches: 2.

The rearrangement uses TRBV30 and TRBJ2-2, with D possibly matching TRBD1 (6 bases). Germline lookup yields CDR1 GTSNPN and CDR2 SVGIG (reference sequence). The V end was cut by 8 bases, the J end by 6 bases, with 22 bases between. The CDR3 is 15 residues long. The CDR3 DNA reads as TGTGCCCGTATCCTCTTACAGGGCGCACCCGGGGAGCTGTTTTTT. Translated, it gives CARILLQGAPGELFF.

The rearrangement links TRBV6-6 to TRBJ1-5, with D unresolved. This CDR3 spans 16 amino acids. V gave up 2 bases and J gave up 5 bases, with 16 bases separating them. Germline CDR1 reads MNHNY; CDR2 reads SVGAGI (reference sequence). The chain's CDR3 is CASSYGAGASDQPQHF. CDR3 sequence (DNA): TGTGCCAGCAGTTACGGTGCCGGAGCCTCCGATCAGCCCCAGCATTTT.

A few counts support this clone. The chain couples TRBV2 to TRBJ1-5, with D perhaps matching TRBD1 (5 bases). Between the trimmed V and J ends, which lost 0 bases and 5 bases, there was a span of 11 bases. This CDR3 is built from 15 residues. Germline V lookup: CDR1 SNHLY, CDR2 FYNNEI. CDR3 in DNA: TGTGCCAGCAGTGAAGCGTGGGGGGGGGATCAGCCCCAGCATTTT. As protein: CASSEAWGGDQPQHF.